This T cell receptor beta chain was identified in a study of CD8+ T cells in alopecia areata. Treatment noted: oral pan-JAK inhibitor, 5-10 mg twice daily. As the sequencing template, cDNA was produced by extracting RNA and reverse transcribing it. Assay: immunoSEQ multiplex PCR; the TCRdb copy retains only in-frame clones and omits some. Of 150,000 to 200,000 clones listed, around 49% are singletons. The CDR3 sequence is 14 residues long. Germline V gene data show CDR1 as MNHEY and CDR2 as SMNVEV (reference sequence). Trimming removed 10 bases from V and 6 bases from J, with 18 bases in between. This specimen was CD8+ T cells sorted from blood, taken at week 52, from a patient treated with tofacitinib. This chain connects TRBV27 to TRBJ2-2; D unclear. The source is a human donor with alopecia areata. CDR3 nucleotide sequence: TGTGCCACCTCAGGAGTAATACTTTCCGGGGAGCTGTTTTTT. This translates into CATSGVILSGELFF.